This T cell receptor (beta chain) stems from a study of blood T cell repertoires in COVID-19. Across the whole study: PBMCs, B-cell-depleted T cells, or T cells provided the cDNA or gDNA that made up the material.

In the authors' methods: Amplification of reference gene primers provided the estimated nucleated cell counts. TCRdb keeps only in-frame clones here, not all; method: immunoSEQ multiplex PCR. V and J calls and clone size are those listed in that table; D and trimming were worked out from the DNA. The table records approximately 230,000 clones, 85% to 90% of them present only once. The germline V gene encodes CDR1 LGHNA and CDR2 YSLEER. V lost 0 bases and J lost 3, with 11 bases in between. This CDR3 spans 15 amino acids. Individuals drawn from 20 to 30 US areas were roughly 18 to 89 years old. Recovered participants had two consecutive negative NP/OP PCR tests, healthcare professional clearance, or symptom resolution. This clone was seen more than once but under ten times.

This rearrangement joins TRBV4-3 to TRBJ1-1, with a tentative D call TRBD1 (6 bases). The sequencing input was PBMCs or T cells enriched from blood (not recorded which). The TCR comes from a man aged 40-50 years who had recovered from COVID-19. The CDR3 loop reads CASSQDPRGDTEAFF. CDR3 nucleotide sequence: TGCGCCAGCAGCCAAGACCCCAGGGGTGACACTGAAGCTTTCTTT.